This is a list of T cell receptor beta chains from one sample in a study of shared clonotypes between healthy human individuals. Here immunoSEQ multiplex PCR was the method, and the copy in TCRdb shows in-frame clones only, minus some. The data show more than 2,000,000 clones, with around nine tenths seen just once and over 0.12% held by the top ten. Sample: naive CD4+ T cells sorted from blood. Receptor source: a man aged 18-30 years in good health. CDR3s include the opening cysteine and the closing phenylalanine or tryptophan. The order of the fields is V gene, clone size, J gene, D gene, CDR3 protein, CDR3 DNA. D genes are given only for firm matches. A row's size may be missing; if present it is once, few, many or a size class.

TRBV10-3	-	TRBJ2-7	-	CAIGPAYEQYF	TGTGCCATCGGACCGGCCTACGAGCAGTACTTC
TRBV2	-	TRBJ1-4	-	CASSELGGLFF	TGTGCCAGCAGTGAACTAGGAGGGCTGTTTTTT
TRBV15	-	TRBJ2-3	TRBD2	CATSRGRELSTDTQYF	TGTGCCACCAGCCGCGGGCGGGAGCTGAGCACAGATACGCAGTATTTT
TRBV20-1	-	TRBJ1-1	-	CSARWSLEAFF	TGCAGTGCTCGGTGGAGTCTCGAAGCTTTCTTT
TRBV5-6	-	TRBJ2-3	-	CASSPSGGTRADTQYF	TGTGCCAGCAGCCCCTCCGGGGGAACGAGGGCAGATACGCAGTATTTT
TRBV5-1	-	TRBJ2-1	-	CASSLGSLGNEQFF	TGCGCCAGCAGCTTGGGATCCCTCGGCAATGAGCAGTTCTTC
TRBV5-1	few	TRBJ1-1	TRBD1	CASSSGGQQAFF	TGCGCCAGCAGCTCCGGGGGACAGCAAGCTTTCTTT
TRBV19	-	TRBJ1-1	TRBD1	CASGRQGNTEAFF	TGTGCCAGTGGACGACAGGGGAACACTGAAGCTTTCTTT
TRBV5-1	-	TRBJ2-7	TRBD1	CASSLSVGTGGAYEQYF	TGCGCCAGCAGCTTGAGTGTCGGGACAGGGGGCGCGTACGAGCAGTACTTC
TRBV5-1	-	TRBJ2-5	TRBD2	CASSLRREQETQYF	TGCGCCAGCAGCTTGAGGCGGGAGCAAGAGACCCAGTACTTC
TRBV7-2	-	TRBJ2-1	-	CASSFELGPRNNEQFF	TGTGCCAGCAGCTTTGAGTTGGGCCCGCGAAACAATGAGCAGTTCTTC
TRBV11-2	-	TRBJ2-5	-	CASSLEQHQETQYF	TGTGCCAGCAGCTTGGAACAGCACCAAGAGACCCAGTACTTC
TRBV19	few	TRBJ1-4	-	CASSWDREKLFF	TGTGCCAGTAGTTGGGACCGTGAAAAACTGTTTTTT
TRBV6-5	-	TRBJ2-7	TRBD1	CASSYGQGPYEQYF	TGTGCCAGCAGTTACGGACAGGGGCCCTACGAGCAGTACTTC
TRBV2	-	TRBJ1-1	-	CASSIGQHTEAFF	TGTGCCAGCAGTATAGGGCAACACACTGAAGCTTTCTTT
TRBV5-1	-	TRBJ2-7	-	CASSRISGVEQYF	TGCGCCAGCAGCCGGATTTCGGGGGTCGAGCAGTACTTC
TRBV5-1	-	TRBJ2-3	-	CASSLERVNPDTQYF	TGCGCCAGCAGCTTGGAGCGGGTCAACCCAGATACGCAGTATTTT
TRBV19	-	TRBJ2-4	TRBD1	CASSRQGTGANPIQYF	TGTGCCAGTAGTAGACAAGGGACAGGGGCGAACCCCATTCAGTACTTC
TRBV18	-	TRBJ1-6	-	CASSPIKGNSPLHF	TGTGCCAGCTCACCGATTAAAGGGAATTCACCCCTCCACTTT
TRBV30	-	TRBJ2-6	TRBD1	CASARGLLSGANVLTF	TGTGCCTCGGCAAGGGGGCTCCTCTCTGGGGCCAACGTCCTGACTTTC
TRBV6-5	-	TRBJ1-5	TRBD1	CASSYSRQGSQPQHF	TGTGCCAGCAGTTACTCGAGACAGGGTAGCCAGCCCCAGCATTTT
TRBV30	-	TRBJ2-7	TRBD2	CAWTPHSGGEQYF	TGTGCCTGGACTCCACATAGCGGGGGCGAGCAGTACTTC
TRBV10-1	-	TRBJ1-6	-	CASSFGSSSYNSPLHF	TGCGCCAGCAGCTTTGGTAGCAGCTCCTATAATTCACCCCTCCACTTT
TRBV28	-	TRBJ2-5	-	CATERVQETQYF	TGTGCCACCGAGCGGGTCCAAGAGACCCAGTACTTC
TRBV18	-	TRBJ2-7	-	CASSPVGGPVSYEQYF	TGTGCCAGCTCACCCGTGGGGGGCCCTGTCTCCTACGAGCAGTACTTC
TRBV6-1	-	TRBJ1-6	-	CASSFTGELNSPLHF	TGTGCCAGCAGTTTTACAGGAGAATTAAATTCACCCCTCCACTTT
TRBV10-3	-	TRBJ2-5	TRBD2	CAISESTSGSLKTQYF	TGTGCCATCAGTGAGTCGACGAGCGGGAGTTTAAAGACCCAGTACTTC
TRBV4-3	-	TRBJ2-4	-	CASSQDLRGAENIQYF	TGCGCCAGCAGCCAAGATCTAAGGGGGGCTGAAAACATTCAGTACTTC
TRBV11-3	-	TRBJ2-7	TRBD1	CASISNGPGQGSYEQYF	TGTGCCAGCATCTCAAATGGTCCGGGACAGGGCTCCTACGAGCAGTACTTC
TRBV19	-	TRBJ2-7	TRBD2	CASTPSGRGSHEQYF	TGTGCCAGTACCCCGTCGGGGAGGGGTTCCCACGAGCAGTACTTC
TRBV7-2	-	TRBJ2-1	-	CASSLAGGIDEQFF	TGTGCCAGCAGCTTAGCGGGAGGCATAGATGAGCAGTTCTTC
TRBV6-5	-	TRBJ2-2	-	CASRPLLATGELFF	TGTGCCAGCAGGCCACTCCTAGCGACCGGGGAGCTGTTTTTT
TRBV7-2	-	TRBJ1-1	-	CASSPWLVEAFF	TGTGCCAGCAGCCCGTGGTTGGTTGAAGCTTTCTTT
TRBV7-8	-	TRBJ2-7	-	CASRTGRGPYEQYF	TGTGCCAGCAGAACGGGCAGGGGACCCTACGAGCAGTACTTC
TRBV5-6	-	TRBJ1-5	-	CASSFSQYSNQPQHF	TGTGCCAGCAGCTTTTCTCAGTATAGCAATCAGCCCCAGCATTTT
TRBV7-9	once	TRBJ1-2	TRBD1	CASSPGQAHYGYTF	TGTGCCAGCAGCCCCGGACAGGCCCACTATGGCTACACCTTC
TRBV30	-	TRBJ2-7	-	CAWSVGPVSYEQYF	TGTGCCTGGAGTGTTGGCCCAGTCTCCTACGAGCAGTACTTC
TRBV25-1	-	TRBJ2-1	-	CASRESGREPNEQFF	TGTGCCAGCAGGGAGTCTGGGCGGGAACCCAATGAGCAGTTCTTC
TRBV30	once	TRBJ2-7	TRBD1	CAWTGTVYEQYF	TGTGCCTGGACAGGGACAGTCTACGAGCAGTACTTC
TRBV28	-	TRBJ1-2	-	CASRRSRLRTEGYTF	TGTGCCAGCAGACGATCCCGACTCCGGACGGAAGGCTACACCTTC
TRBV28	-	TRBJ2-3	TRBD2	CASSSGTRSADTQYF	TGTGCCAGCAGTTCCGGGACTAGGAGCGCAGATACGCAGTATTTT
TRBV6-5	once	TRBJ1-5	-	CASRTQDQPQHF	TGTGCCAGCAGAACACAGGATCAGCCCCAGCATTTT